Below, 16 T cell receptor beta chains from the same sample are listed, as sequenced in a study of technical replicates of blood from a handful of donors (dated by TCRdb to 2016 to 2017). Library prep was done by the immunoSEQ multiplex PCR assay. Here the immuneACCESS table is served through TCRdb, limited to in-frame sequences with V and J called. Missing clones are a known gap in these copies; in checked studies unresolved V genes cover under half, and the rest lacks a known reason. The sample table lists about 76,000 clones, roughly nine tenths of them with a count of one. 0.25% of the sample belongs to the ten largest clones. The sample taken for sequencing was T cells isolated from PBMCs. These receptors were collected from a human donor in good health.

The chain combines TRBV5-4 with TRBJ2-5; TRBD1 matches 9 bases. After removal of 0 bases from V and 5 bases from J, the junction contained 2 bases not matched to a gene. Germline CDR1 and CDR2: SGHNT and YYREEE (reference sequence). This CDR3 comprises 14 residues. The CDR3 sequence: CASSLDGTGETQYF. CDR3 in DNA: TGTGCCAGCAGCTTGGATGGGACAGGGGAGACCCAGTACTTC.

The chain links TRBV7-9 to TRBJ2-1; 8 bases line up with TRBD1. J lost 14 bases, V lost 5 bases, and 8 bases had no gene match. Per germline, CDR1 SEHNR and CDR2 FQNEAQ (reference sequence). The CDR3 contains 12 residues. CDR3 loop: CASSGRQGYKFF. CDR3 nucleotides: TGTGCCAGCAGCGGGAGACAGGGGTATAAGTTCTTC.

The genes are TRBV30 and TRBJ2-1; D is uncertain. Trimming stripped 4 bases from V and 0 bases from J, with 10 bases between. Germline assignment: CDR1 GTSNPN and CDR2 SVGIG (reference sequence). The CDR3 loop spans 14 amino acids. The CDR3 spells CAWMALSSYNEQFF. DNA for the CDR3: TGTGCCTGGATGGCATTAAGCTCCTACAATGAGCAGTTCTTC.

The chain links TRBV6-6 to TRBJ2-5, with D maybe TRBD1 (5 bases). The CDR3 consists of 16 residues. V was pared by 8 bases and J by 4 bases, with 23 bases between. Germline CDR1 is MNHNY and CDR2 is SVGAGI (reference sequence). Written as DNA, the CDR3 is TGTGCCAGCCGCGATACGGGCAGGGAATATGCAGAGACCCAGTACTTC. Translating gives CASRDTGREYAETQYF.

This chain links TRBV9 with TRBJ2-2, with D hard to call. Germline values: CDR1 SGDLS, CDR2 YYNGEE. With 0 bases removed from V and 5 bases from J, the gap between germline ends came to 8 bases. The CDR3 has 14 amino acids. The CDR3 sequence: CASSVDPFTGELFF. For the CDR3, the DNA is TGTGCCAGCAGCGTAGATCCCTTTACCGGGGAGCTGTTTTTT.

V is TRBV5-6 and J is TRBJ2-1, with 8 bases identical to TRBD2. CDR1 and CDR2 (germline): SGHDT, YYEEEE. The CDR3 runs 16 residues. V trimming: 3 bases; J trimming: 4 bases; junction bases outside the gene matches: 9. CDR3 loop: CASSSMPSGPYNEQFF. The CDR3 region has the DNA TGTGCCAGCAGCTCGATGCCTAGCGGGCCATACAATGAGCAGTTCTTC.

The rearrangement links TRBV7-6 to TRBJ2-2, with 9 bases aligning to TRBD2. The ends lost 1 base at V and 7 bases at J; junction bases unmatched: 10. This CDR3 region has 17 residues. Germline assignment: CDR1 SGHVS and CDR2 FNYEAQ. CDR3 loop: CASSLVLAGSFGGELFF. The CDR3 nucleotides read TGTGCCAGCAGCTTAGTCCTAGCGGGATCATTCGGCGGGGAGCTGTTTTTT.

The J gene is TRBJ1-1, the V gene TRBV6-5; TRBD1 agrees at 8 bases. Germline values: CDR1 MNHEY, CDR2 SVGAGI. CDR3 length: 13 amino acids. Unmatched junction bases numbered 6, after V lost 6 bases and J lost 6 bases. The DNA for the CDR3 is TGTGCCAGCAGGCACACAGGGGGGCCTGAAGCTTTCTTT. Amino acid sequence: CASRHTGGPEAFF.

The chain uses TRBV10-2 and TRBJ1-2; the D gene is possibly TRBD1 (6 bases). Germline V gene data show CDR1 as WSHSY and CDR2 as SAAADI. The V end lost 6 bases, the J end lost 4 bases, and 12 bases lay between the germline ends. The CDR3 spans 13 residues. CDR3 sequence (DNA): TGCGCCAGCAGCGGGTACAGGGTCTATGGCTACACCTTC. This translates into CASSGYRVYGYTF.

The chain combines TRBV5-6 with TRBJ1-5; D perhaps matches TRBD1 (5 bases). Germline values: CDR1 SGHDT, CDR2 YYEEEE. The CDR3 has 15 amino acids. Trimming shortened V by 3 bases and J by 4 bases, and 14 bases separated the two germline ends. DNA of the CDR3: TGTGCCAGCAGCTGGGGCCCAGGTCTAAATCAGCCCCAGCATTTT. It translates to CASSWGPGLNQPQHF.

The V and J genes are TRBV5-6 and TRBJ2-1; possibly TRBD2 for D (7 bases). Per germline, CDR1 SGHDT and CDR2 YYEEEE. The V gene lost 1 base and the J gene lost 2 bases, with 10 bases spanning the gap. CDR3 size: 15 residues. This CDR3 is CASSLLGGAYNEQFF. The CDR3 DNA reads TGTGCCAGCAGCTTGTTAGGGGGGGCCTACAATGAGCAGTTCTTC.

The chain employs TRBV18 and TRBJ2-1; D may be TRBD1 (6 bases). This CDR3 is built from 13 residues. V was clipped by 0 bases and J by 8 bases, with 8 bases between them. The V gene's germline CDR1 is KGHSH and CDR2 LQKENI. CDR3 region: CASSPPGADEQFF. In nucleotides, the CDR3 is TGTGCCAGCTCACCACCGGGGGCAGATGAGCAGTTCTTC. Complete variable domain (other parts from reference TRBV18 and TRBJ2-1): NAGVMQNPRHLVRRRGQEARLRCSPMKGHSHVYWYRQLPEEGLKFMVYLQKENIIDESGMPKERFSAEFPKEGPSILRIQQVVRGDSAAYFCASSPPGADEQFFGPGTRLTVL.

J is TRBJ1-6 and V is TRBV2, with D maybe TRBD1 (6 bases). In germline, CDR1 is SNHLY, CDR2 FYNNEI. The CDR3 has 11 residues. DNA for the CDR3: TGTGCGGGGGGGCAGAATTCACCCCTCCACTTT. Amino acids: CAGGQNSPLHF.

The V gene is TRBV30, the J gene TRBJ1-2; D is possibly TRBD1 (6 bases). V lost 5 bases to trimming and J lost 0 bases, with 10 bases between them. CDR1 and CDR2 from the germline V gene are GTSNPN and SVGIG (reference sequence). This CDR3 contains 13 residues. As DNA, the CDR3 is TGTGCCTGGGGTCGGACAGCTAACTATGGCTACACCTTC. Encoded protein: CAWGRTANYGYTF.

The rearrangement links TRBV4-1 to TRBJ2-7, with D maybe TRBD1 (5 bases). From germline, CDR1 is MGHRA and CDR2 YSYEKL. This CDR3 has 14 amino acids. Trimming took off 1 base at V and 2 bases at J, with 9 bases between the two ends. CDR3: CASSQVTGTYEQYF. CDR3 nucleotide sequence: TGCGCCAGCAGCCAAGTCACAGGTACCTACGAGCAGTACTTC.

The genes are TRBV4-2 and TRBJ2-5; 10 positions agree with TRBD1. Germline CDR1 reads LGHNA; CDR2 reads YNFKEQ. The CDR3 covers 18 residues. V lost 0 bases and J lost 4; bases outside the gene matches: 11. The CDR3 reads CASSQDAYDRGLPETQYF. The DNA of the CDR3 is TGTGCCAGCAGCCAAGACGCTTACGACAGGGGGCTGCCAGAGACCCAGTACTTC.